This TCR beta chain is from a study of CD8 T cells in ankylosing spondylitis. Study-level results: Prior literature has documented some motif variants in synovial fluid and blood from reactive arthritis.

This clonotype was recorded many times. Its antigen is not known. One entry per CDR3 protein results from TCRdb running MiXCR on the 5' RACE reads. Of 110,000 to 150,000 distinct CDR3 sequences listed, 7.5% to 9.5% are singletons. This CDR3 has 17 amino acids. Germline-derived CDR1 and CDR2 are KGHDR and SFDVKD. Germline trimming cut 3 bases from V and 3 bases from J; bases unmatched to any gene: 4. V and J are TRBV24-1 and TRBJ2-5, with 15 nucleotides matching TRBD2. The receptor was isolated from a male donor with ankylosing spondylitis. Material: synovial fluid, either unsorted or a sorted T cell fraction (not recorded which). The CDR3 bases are TGTGCCACCAGTGATCCGGGACTAGCGGGGGGTGAAGAGACCCAGTACTTC. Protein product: CATSDPGLAGGEETQYF.